The rows below give T cell receptor beta chains drawn from one sample of a study of STAT5B mutations in CD4+ large granular lymphocyte leukemia. Here immunoSEQ multiplex PCR was the method, and the copy in TCRdb shows in-frame clones only, minus some. The sample has 30,000 to 40,000 clones, just over 75% seen once. Specimen: CD4+ T cells from blood buffy coats. The receptors come from a human donor in good health. Both conserved end residues are part of each CDR3. D genes are given only for firm matches. Part of the rows lack a size; the others show once, few, many or a class for expanded clones.

cdr3_nt cdr3_aa j_call v_call clone_size d_call
TGTGCCACCAGCAGAGAGATAAGGCCTAGCGGGGGGGAGACCCAGTACTTC CATSREIRPSGGETQYF TRBJ2-5 TRBV15 once TRBD2
TGTGCCAGCAGCAAAGACAGGGGGGCTGAGCAGTTCTTC CASSKDRGAEQFF TRBJ2-1 TRBV7-3 - TRBD1
TGTGCCAGCAGCCAAACTAGAGGGTCCTACAATGAGCAGTTCTTC CASSQTRGSYNEQFF TRBJ2-1 TRBV14 - -
TGTGCCAGCACAACTATGACTTGGCATACGCAGTATTTT CASTTMTWHTQYF TRBJ2-3 TRBV2 - -
TGCAGTGGTAACGAGCGGGAGCAGTACTTC CSGNEREQYF TRBJ2-7 TRBV20-1 - -
TGTGCCAGTAGTATGAGCGGGAGCTTTTACAATGAGCAGTTCTTC CASSMSGSFYNEQFF TRBJ2-1 TRBV19 - TRBD2
TGCGCCAGCAGTGAGTCAGGAAGATCTGAGCAGTTCTTC CASSESGRSEQFF TRBJ2-1 TRBV10-1 - -
TGTGCCAGCAGTGGACAGGGGTCCATGTATGGCTACACCTTC CASSGQGSMYGYTF TRBJ1-2 TRBV6-1 - TRBD1
TGTGCCAGCAGCGTAATGGTTGGGGGGGGCGAAAATGAGCAGTTCTTC CASSVMVGGGENEQFF TRBJ2-1 TRBV7-3 few -
TGTGCCAGTAGTATGAGACAGGGAAATCTTGGTGGCTACACCTTC CASSMRQGNLGGYTF TRBJ1-2 TRBV19 - TRBD1
TGTGCCAGCAGTTCTCAGGGGAGGGGTAGGTTTAAGTTCTTC CASSSQGRGRFKFF TRBJ2-1 TRBV2 - -
TGTGCCAGCAGTGAAGGACAATTCACCGGGGAGCTGTTTTTT CASSEGQFTGELFF TRBJ2-2 TRBV25-1 - -
TGTGCCAGCAGTTACTCCGGCCCCGGGAACACCATATATTTT CASSYSGPGNTIYF TRBJ1-3 TRBV6-6 - -
TGTGCCAGCAGCTCGTACAGGGAACCGGGAGGCTACACCTTC CASSSYREPGGYTF TRBJ1-2 TRBV7-9 once -
TGTGCCAGCAGCTCGGGACTAGTCGTACAAGAGACCCAGTACTTC CASSSGLVVQETQYF TRBJ2-5 TRBV7-9 - TRBD2
TGCGCCAGCAGCAACTCAGGTCTCAGCTCCTATAATTCACCCCTCCACTTT CASSNSGLSSYNSPLHF TRBJ1-6 TRBV5-1 - -
TGTGCCACCAGCAGAGATTTAGAGAGTTACGGTGAGCAGTTCTTC CATSRDLESYGEQFF TRBJ2-1 TRBV15 - -
TGCGCCAGCAGCTCGGGACAGGGGTTCGGCAACTATGGCTACACCTTC CASSSGQGFGNYGYTF TRBJ1-2 TRBV5-1 - TRBD1
TGTGCCAGCAGTGTAGCAGAGATGAACACTGAAGCTTTCTTT CASSVAEMNTEAFF TRBJ1-1 TRBV2 - -
TGTGCCAGCAGGCCCACAGGGAGCGCCCTCTACGAGCAGTACTTC CASRPTGSALYEQYF TRBJ2-7 TRBV2 - -
TGTGCCAGCAGTGCGGGACTAGCGGAATACAATGAGCAGTTCTTC CASSAGLAEYNEQFF TRBJ2-1 TRBV2 - TRBD2
TGTGCCAGCAGCTTAGCTAGCGGATTCTCCTACGAGCAGTACTTC CASSLASGFSYEQYF TRBJ2-7 TRBV7-9 - -
TGTGCCAGCAGCTTATTTAGCAGACAGAATAATTCACCCCTCCACTTT CASSLFSRQNNSPLHF TRBJ1-6 TRBV7-3 once -
TGCGCCAGCAGCCAAGCTTACGGGACATCTTCCTACAATGAGCAGTTCTTC CASSQAYGTSSYNEQFF TRBJ2-1 TRBV4-1 - -
TGCAGCGCCATAGACAGGGCCTACGAGCAGTACTTC CSAIDRAYEQYF TRBJ2-7 TRBV29-1 few TRBD1
TGCGCCAGCAGCTTGGGACAGGGCCCCTATGGCTACACCTTC CASSLGQGPYGYTF TRBJ1-2 TRBV5-1 few TRBD1
TGTGCCAGCAGCCCCGGGGGACGGAGACCAGAGCAGTTCTTC CASSPGGRRPEQFF TRBJ2-1 TRBV5-5 - -
TGTGCCAGCAGCTTCTCGTTTTCTGAGACCCAGTACTTC CASSFSFSETQYF TRBJ2-5 TRBV7-2 - -
TGTGCCAGCAGTCCCTCTCCGGACAGGATCTTAAGTAATTCACCCCTCCACTTT CASSPSPDRILSNSPLHF TRBJ1-6 TRBV7-8 - TRBD1
TGTGCCAGCAGCTTAGTACGCGGTACCGGTGAGCAGTTCTTC CASSLVRGTGEQFF TRBJ2-1 TRBV11-2 - -
TGCGCCAGCAGCTTTAGGGACTATCCCTACGAGCAGTACTTC CASSFRDYPYEQYF TRBJ2-7 TRBV5-1 - TRBD2
TGTGCCAGCACCGAAGGGCGGGGCATGAACACTGAAGCTTTCTTT CASTEGRGMNTEAFF TRBJ1-1 TRBV7-8 - -
TGTGCCAGCAGTTACGGACGTTTCGGCAATCAGCCCCAGCATTTT CASSYGRFGNQPQHF TRBJ1-5 TRBV6-6 - -
TGTGCCAGCAGGGATCGCTACGAGCAGTACTTC CASRDRYEQYF TRBJ2-7 TRBV6-1 - -
TGTGCCACCAGCAGAGATCCCACGAACACCGGGGAGCTGTTTTTT CATSRDPTNTGELFF TRBJ2-2 TRBV15 few -
TGTGCCAGCAGTGAAAGGTTTTCGAGGGAGCAGTACTTC CASSERFSREQYF TRBJ2-7 TRBV2 - -
TGCGCCAGCAGCTCAGAGCAGGGAAGCCGGGAGCTGTTTTTT CASSSEQGSRELFF TRBJ2-2 TRBV5-1 - -
TGCGCCAGCAGCTACGCAGCGGGTGCCACCTACGAGCAGTACTTC CASSYAAGATYEQYF TRBJ2-7 TRBV5-1 - -
TGTGCCAGCAGCTACGCGACACAGGGCGCTGGGAACACTGAAGCTTTCTTT CASSYATQGAGNTEAFF TRBJ1-1 TRBV7-9 - -
TGTGCCAGCCGCTACCCCGTCCAGGGACAGGGGTACCAAGAGACCCAGTACTTC CASRYPVQGQGYQETQYF TRBJ2-5 TRBV2 - TRBD1
TGTGCCAGCAGTGCGTTCGAAAAACTGTTTTTT CASSAFEKLFF TRBJ1-4 TRBV25-1 - -
TGTGCCAGCAGCGTGGGCCCAAAAAACATTCAGTACTTC CASSVGPKNIQYF TRBJ2-4 TRBV9 once -
TGTGCCACCAGCAGAGATCTGAAGGGGGAGACCCAGTACTTC CATSRDLKGETQYF TRBJ2-5 TRBV15 - -
TGTGCCAGCAGCTTAGAGAGGGTTGTAGGCTACACCTTC CASSLERVVGYTF TRBJ1-2 TRBV7-9 - -
TGTGCCAGCAGCTTGACACCTAGCGGGAGAGGGGAGACCCAGTACTTC CASSLTPSGRGETQYF TRBJ2-5 TRBV5-6 - TRBD2
TGTGCCAGTAGTAGCAGGACTGAAGCTTTCTTT CASSSRTEAFF TRBJ1-1 TRBV19 few -
TGTGCCAGCAGCAGGGGACTAGCGGGAGTTTCCTACAATGAGCAGTTCTTC CASSRGLAGVSYNEQFF TRBJ2-1 TRBV5-4 - TRBD2
TGTGCCAGCAGTGACGGGTCATTGGGGGAAGGAGATACGCAGTATTTT CASSDGSLGEGDTQYF TRBJ2-3 TRBV6-4 - -
TGTGCCAGCTCGAGGACGTATAGCAATCAGCCCCAGCATTTT CASSRTYSNQPQHF TRBJ1-5 TRBV2 - -
TGTGCCAGCAGTGAACAGGGGGCTGGTGAGCAGTTCTTC CASSEQGAGEQFF TRBJ2-1 TRBV2 - TRBD1